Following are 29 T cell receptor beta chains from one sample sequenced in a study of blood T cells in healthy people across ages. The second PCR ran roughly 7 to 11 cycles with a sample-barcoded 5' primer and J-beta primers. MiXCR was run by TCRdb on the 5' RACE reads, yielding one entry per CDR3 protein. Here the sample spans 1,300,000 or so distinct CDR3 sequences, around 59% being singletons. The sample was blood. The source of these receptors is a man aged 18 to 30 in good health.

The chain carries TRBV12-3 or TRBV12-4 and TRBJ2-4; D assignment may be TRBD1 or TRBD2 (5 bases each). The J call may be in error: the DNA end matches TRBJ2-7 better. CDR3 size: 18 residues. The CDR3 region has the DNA TGTGCCAGCAGTTTAGCGCTAATGGGGGAAGGCAGCTTATACGAGCAGTACTTC. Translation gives CASSLALMGEGSLYEQYF.

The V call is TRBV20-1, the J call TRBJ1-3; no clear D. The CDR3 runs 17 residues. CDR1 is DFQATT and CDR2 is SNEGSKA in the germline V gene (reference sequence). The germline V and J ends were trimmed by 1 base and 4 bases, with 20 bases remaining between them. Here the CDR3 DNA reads TGCAGTGCTAGAGGCGGGAGGGAGGCCTACCGCGGAAACACCATATATTTT. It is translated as CSARGGREAYRGNTIYF.

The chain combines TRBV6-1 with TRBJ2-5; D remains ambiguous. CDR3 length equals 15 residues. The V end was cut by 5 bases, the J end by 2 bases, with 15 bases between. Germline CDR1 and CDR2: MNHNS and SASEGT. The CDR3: CASSLRAPAQETQYF. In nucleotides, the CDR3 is TGTGCCAGCAGTCTCCGGGCGCCGGCACAAGAGACCCAGTACTTC.

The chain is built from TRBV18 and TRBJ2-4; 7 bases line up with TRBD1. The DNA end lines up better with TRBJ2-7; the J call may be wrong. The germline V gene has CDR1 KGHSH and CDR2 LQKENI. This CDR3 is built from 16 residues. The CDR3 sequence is CASSPHKGGRKYEQYF. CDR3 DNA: TGTGCCAGCTCACCCCATAAAGGGGGCAGGAAATACGAGCAGTACTTC.

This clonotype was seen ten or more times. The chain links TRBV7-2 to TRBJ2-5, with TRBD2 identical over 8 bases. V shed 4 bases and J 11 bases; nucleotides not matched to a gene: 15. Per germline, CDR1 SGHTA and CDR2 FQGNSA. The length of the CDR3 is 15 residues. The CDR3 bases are TGTGCCAGCAGCTCCAATTCTTACAGCGGGGGTGAGCAGTACTTC. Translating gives CASSSNSYSGGEQYF.

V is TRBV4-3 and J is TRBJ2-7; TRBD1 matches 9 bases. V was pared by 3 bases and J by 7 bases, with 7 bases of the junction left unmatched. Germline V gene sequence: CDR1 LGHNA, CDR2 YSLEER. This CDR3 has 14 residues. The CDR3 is CASSHNRGRNEQYF. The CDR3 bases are TGCGCCAGCAGCCACAACAGGGGGCGGAATGAGCAGTACTTC.

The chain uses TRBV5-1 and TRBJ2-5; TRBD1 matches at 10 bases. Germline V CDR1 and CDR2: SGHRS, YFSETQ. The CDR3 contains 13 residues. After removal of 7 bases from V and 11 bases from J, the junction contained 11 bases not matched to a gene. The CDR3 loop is CASSGTGVWEQYF. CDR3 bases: TGCGCCAGCTCCGGGACAGGGGTGTGGGAGCAGTACTTC.

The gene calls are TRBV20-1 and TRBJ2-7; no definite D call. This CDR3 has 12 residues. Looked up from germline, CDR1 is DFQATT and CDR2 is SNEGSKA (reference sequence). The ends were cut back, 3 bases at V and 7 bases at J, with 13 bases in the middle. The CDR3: CSASISMAEQYF. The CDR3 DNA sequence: TGCAGTGCTAGTATCTCCATGGCTGAGCAGTACTTC.

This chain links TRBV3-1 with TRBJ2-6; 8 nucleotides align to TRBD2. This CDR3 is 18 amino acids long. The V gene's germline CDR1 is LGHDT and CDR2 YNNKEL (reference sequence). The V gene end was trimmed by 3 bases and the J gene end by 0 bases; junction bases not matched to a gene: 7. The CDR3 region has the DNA TGTGCCAGCAGCCAGGTCGGGGGGGCTCGCTCTGGGGCCAACGTCCTGACTTTC. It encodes CASSQVGGARSGANVLTF.

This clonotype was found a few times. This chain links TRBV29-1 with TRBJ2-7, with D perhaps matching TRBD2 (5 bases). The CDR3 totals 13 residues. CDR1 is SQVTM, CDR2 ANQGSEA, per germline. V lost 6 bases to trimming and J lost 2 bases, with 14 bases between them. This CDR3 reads CSVADLLTYEQYF. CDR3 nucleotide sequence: TGCAGCGTAGCGGACTTACTAACCTACGAGCAGTACTTC.

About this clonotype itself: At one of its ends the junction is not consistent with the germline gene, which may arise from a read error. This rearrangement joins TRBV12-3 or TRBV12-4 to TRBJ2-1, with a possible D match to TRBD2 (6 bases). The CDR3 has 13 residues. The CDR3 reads CAGSPETSYEQFF. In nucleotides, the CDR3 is TGTGCCGGCAGTCCTGAGACTAGTTATGAGCAGTTCTTC.

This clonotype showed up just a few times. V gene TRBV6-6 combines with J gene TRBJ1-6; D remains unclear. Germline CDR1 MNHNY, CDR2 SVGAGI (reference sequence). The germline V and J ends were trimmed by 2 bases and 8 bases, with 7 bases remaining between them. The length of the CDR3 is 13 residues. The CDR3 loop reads CASSYVGDSPLHF. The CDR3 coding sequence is TGTGCCAGCAGTTACGTCGGGGATTCACCCCTCCACTTT.

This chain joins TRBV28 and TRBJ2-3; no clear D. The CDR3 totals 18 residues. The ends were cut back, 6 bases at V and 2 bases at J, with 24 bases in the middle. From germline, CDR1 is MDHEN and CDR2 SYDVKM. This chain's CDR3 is CASSPLASNRTFTDTQYF. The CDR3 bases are TGTGCCAGCAGCCCCCTGGCTAGTAACCGGACCTTCACAGATACGCAGTATTTT.

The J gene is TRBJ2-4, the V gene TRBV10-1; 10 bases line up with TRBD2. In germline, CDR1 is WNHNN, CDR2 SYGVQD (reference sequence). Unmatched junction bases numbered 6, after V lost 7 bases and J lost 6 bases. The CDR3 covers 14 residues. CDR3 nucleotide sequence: TGCGCCAGCATCCAGCGGGAGGGGAGAAACATTCAGTACTTC. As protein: CASIQREGRNIQYF.

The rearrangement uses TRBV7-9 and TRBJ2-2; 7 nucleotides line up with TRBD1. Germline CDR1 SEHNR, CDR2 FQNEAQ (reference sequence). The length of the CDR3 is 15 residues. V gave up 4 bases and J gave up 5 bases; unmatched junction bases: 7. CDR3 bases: TGTGCCAGCAGCTCTCAGACAGGGAGAACCGGGGAGCTGTTTTTT. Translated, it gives CASSSQTGRTGELFF.

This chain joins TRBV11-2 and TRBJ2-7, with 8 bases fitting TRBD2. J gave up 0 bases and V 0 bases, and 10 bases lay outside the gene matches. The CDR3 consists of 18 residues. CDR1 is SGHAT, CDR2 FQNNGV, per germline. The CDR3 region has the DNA TGTGCCAGCAGCTTAGAACCTTCACTAGCGGAAAGCTCCTACGAGCAGTACTTC. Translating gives CASSLEPSLAESSYEQYF.

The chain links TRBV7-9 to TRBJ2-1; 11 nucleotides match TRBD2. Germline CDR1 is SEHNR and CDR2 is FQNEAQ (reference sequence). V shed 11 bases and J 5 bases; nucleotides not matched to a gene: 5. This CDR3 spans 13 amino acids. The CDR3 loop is CAYQGLADNEQFF. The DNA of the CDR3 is TGTGCCTACCAGGGACTAGCGGACAATGAGCAGTTCTTC.

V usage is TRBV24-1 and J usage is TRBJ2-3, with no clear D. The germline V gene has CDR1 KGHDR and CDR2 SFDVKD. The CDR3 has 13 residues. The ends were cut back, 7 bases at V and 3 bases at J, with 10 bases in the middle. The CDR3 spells CATRPLGTDTQYF. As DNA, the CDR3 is TGTGCCACCAGGCCTCTCGGAACAGATACGCAGTATTTT.

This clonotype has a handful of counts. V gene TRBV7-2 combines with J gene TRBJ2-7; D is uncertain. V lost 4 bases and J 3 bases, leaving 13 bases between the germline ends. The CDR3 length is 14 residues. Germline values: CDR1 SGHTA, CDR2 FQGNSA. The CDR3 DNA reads TGTGCCAGCAGCTACCCGGGTTTGGTCTACGAGCAGTACTTC. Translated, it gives CASSYPGLVYEQYF.

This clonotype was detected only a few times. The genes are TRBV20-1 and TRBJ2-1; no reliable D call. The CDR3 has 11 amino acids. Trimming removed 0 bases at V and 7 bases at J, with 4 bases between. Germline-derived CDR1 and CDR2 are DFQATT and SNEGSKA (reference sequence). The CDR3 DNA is TGCAGTGCTAGAGATGTGAATGAGCAGTTCTTC. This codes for CSARDVNEQFF.

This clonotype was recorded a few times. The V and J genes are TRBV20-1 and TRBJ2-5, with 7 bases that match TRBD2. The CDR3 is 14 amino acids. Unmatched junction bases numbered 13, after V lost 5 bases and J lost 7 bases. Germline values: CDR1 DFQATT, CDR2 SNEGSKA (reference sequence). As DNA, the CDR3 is TGCAGTGCTCTACATCCCGGCGAGCGGGGGACCCAGTACTTC. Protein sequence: CSALHPGERGTQYF.

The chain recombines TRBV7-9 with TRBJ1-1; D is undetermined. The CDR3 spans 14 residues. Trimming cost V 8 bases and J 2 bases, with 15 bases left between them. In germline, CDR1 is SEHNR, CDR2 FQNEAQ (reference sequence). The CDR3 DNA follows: TGTGCCAGCGATCCGGCAGGAAGAAACACTGAAGCTTTCTTT. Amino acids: CASDPAGRNTEAFF.

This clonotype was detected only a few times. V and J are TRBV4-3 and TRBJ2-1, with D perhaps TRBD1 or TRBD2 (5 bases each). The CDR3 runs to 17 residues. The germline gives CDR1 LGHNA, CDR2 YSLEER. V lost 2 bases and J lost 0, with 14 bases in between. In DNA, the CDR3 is TGCGCCAGCAGCCAACTACCGGGACCCAGCTCCTACAATGAGCAGTTCTTC. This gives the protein CASSQLPGPSSYNEQFF.

CDR3 nucleotides: TGTGCCAGCAGCTTCGTGCGGTCGGCCAAAAACATTCAGTACTTC. This encodes CASSFVRSAKNIQYF. The chain has TRBV11-2 and TRBJ2-4, with unresolved D. The CDR3 has 15 residues. V gave up 3 bases and J gave up 1 base, with 10 bases separating them. Germline loops: CDR1 SGHAT, CDR2 FQNNGV. Supplemented by reference TRBV11-2 and TRBJ2-4, the full variable domain reads EAGVAQSPRYKIIEKRQSVAFWCNPISGHATLYWYQQILGQGPKLLIQFQNNGVVDDSQLPKDRFSAERLKGVDSTLKIQPAKLEDSAVYLCASSFVRSAKNIQYFGAGTRLSVL.

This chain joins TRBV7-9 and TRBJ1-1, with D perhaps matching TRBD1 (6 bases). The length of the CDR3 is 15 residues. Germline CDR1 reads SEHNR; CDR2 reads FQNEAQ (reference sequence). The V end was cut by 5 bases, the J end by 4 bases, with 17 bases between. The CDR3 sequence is CASSTRTGRVTEAFF. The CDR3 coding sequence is TGTGCCAGCAGCACCCGTACAGGGAGGGTCACTGAAGCTTTCTTT.

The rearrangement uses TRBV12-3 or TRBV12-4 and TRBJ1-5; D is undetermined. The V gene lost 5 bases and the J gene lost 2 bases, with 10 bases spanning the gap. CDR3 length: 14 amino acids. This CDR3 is CASSPRTRNQPQHF. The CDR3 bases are TGTGCCAGCAGTCCCCGGACTCGCAATCAGCCCCAGCATTTT.

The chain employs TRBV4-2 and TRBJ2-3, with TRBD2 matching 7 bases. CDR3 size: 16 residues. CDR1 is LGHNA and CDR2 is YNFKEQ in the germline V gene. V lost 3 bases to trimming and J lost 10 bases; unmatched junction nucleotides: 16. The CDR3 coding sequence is TGTGCCAGCAGCCAGGGTAAACTAGCGCCGGTTGGGTCGCAGTATTTT. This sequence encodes CASSQGKLAPVGSQYF.

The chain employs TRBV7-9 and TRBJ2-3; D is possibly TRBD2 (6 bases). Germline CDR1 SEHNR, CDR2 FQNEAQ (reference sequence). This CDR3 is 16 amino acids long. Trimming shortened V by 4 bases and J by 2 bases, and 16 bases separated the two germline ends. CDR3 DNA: TGTGCCAGCAGCTCCCCTCCTAGCGAAAACACAGATACGCAGTATTTT. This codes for CASSSPPSENTDTQYF.

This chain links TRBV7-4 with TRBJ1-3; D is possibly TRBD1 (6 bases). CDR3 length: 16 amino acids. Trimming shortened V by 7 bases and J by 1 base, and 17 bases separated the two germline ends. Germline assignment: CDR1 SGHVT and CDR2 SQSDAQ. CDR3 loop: CASIPDRFPSGNTIYF. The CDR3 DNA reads TGTGCCAGCATTCCTGACAGGTTCCCTTCTGGAAACACCATATATTTT. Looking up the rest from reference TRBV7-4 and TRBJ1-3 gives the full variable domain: GAGVSQSPRYKVAKRGRDVALRCDSISGHVTLYWYRQTLGQGSEVLTYSQSDAQRDKSGRPSGRFSAERPERSVSTLKIQRTEQGDSAVYLCASIPDRFPSGNTIYFGEGSWLTVV.